This TCR beta chain was captured in a study of blood T cell repertoires in COVID-19. Study-wide background: The study drew acute and convalescent COVID-19 samples from the United States, Italy and Spain. PBMCs, B-cell-depleted T cells, or T cells were the source of the cDNA or gDNA that made up the material.

Assignment of participants to cohorts was predicated upon participant-reported clinical history. Source study methods: Amplification with reference gene primers provided the estimates of nucleated cell counts. The repertoire was sequenced with immunoSEQ multiplex PCR; TCRdb's copy has only in-frame clones and lacks some. That table supplies the V and J calls and clone size; D and trimming were determined from the DNA. The table lists approximately 330,000 clones, approximately 83% of them singletons. Germline assignment: CDR1 LGHNA and CDR2 YSLEER. V lost 0 bases to trimming and J lost 4 bases, with 13 bases between them. This CDR3 is built from 15 residues.

The chain joins TRBV4-3 to TRBJ2-7; D is unclear. The sequenced material came from PBMCs or T cells enriched from blood (not recorded which). This receptor was obtained from a woman in her thirties or forties with acute COVID-19. DNA of the CDR3: TGCGCCAGCAGCCAAGATCTTACGCGGAAATACGAGCAGTACTTC. Its translation is CASSQDLTRKYEQYF.